Listed below are T cell receptor beta chains from one sample, sequenced in a study of blood T cell repertoires in COVID-19. The method was immunoSEQ multiplex PCR; TCRdb's version includes in-frame clones alone and lacks a portion of them. This table has approximately 140,000 clones, about four fifths appearing once. The material sequenced was peripheral blood. The receptors come from a man in his sixties or seventies with acute or convalescent COVID-19. The CDR3 runs from the conserved cysteine through the conserved F or W. A D gene is named only where the DNA matches it firmly. Rows give clone size only sometimes, using once, few, many, or a class for an expanded clone.

v_gene	j_gene	abundance	len	d_gene	CDR3nt	CDR3aa
TRBV19	TRBJ1-5	once	15	TRBD1	TGTGCCAGTACCCGAGGACAGGGGGCATTTCAGCCCCAGCATTTT	CASTRGQGAFQPQHF
TRBV9	TRBJ2-7	NA	15	NA	TGTGCCAGCAGCGTAGGTCATGGACAGTCCTACGAGCAGTACTTC	CASSVGHGQSYEQYF
TRBV5-1	TRBJ2-3	once	15	TRBD2	TGCGCCTACTATAAAGGGGCGGGAGTACCAGATACGCAGTATTTT	CAYYKGAGVPDTQYF
TRBV28	TRBJ1-5	NA	15	TRBD1	TGTGCCAGCAGTCTCGGGACAGGGGTTGTTCAGCCCCAGCATTTT	CASSLGTGVVQPQHF
TRBV2	TRBJ1-3	NA	14	NA	TGTGCCAGCAGTCTGGACAGCTCTGGAAACACCATATATTTT	CASSLDSSGNTIYF
TRBV28	TRBJ2-2	NA	17	NA	TGTGCCAGCAGTTTCCCCCACCTGACAGGGAACACCGGGGAGCTGTTTTTT	CASSFPHLTGNTGELFF
TRBV14	TRBJ2-1	NA	16	TRBD2	TGTGCCAGCAGCCAGGCGAGGACTAGATTCCTCTATGAGCAGTTCTTC	CASSQARTRFLYEQFF
TRBV6-5	TRBJ1-3	NA	14	TRBD1	TGTGCCAGCACCGGGACAGGCTCTGGAAACACCATATATTTT	CASTGTGSGNTIYF
TRBV18	TRBJ1-1	NA	16	NA	TGTGCCAGCTCACCCACCCGTGGGGGGAAGAACACTGAAGCTTTCTTT	CASSPTRGGKNTEAFF
TRBV5-1	TRBJ2-1	NA	18	TRBD2	TGCGCCAGCAGCTTTGGACTAGCGGGGCAAAGCTCCTACAATGAGCAGTTCTTC	CASSFGLAGQSSYNEQFF
TRBV5-1	TRBJ1-1	NA	13	NA	TGCGCCAGCAACGAGGGAGAGAACACTGAAGCTTTCTTT	CASNEGENTEAFF
TRBV12-3/TRBV12-4	TRBJ1-2	once	13	NA	TGTGCCAGCAGTTTGGCTCGTGGGCCTGGCTACACCTTC	CASSLARGPGYTF
TRBV6-5	TRBJ2-1	once	11	NA	TGTGCCAGCGCGGGTTTTGGTGAGCAGTTCTTC	CASAGFGEQFF
TRBV12-3/TRBV12-4	TRBJ1-1	NA	13	TRBD1	TGTGCCAGCAGTTTGACAGGGACCACTGAAGCTTTCTTT	CASSLTGTTEAFF
TRBV7-9	TRBJ1-2	NA	16	TRBD1	TGTGCCAGCAGCTTAGGCGGGACAGGGCAACTTTATGGCTACACCTTC	CASSLGGTGQLYGYTF
TRBV9	TRBJ1-2	few	13	TRBD1	TGTGCCAGCAGCCCTAACAGGGGAGGTGGCTACACCTTC	CASSPNRGGGYTF
TRBV5-5	TRBJ2-7	NA	20	TRBD2	TGTGCCAGCAGCCTTGGGATGGGTGGGGTCGTGCGGGAGAGATCCTACGAGCAGTACTTC	CASSLGMGGVVRERSYEQYF
TRBV23-1	TRBJ1-1	NA	13	NA	TGCGCCAGCAGTCAATCAAGAGGGACTGAAGCTTTCTTT	CASSQSRGTEAFF
TRBV5-1	TRBJ1-1	NA	15	NA	TGCGCCAGCAGCTTGTCGGGACAAACGGGCACTGAAGCTTTCTTT	CASSLSGQTGTEAFF
TRBV9	TRBJ2-2	NA	15	NA	TGTGCCAGCAGCGCCCGACAGACCTACACCGGGGAGCTGTTTTTT	CASSARQTYTGELFF
TRBV5-1	TRBJ2-1	few	12	NA	TGCGCCAGCAGCTTGGAACAGGGAGAGCAGTTCTTC	CASSLEQGEQFF
TRBV6-1	TRBJ2-7	NA	12	NA	TGTGCCAGCAGTGAAGCGCGTAACGAGCAGTACTTC	CASSEARNEQYF
TRBV3-1/TRBV3-2	TRBJ1-1	NA	14	NA	TGTGCCAGCAGCCAGTCTAACCTGAACACTGAAGCTTTCTTT	CASSQSNLNTEAFF
TRBV9	TRBJ1-2	few	13	NA	TGTGCCAGCAAAGCACCGAGTAACTATGGCTACACCTTC	CASKAPSNYGYTF
TRBV11-2	TRBJ2-1	NA	15	TRBD1	TGTGCCAGCAGCTTGGGACAGGGAAGCTACAATGAGCAGTTCTTC	CASSLGQGSYNEQFF
TRBV9	TRBJ2-1	NA	16	NA	TGTGCCAGCAGCGAACAGGGGCGCGTAGCGGTCGATGAGCAGTTCTTC	CASSEQGRVAVDEQFF
TRBV19	TRBJ1-2	NA	12	NA	TGTGCCAGTAGTTTCCGAGTCTATGGCTACACCTTC	CASSFRVYGYTF
TRBV21-1	TRBJ2-2	NA	12	NA	TGTGCCATTCTGACAGGGCCCGGGGAGCTGTTTTTT	CAILTGPGELFF
TRBV29-1	TRBJ1-5	NA	15	TRBD1	TGCAGCGTTGAACTGGAGGGGGCAGGAGATCAGCCCCAGCATTTT	CSVELEGAGDQPQHF
TRBV5-1	TRBJ1-3	NA	15	NA	TGCGCCAGCAGCCCCCAGGGGATTGAGGGAAACACCATATATTTT	CASSPQGIEGNTIYF
TRBV7-9	TRBJ2-2	NA	14	NA	TGTGCCAGCAGCCAAACCCACGGGGCCGGGGAGCTGTTTTTT	CASSQTHGAGELFF
TRBV7-8	TRBJ1-4	NA	14	TRBD1	TGTGCCAGCAGCTCGACAGGGGTAGCTGAAAAACTGTTTTTT	CASSSTGVAEKLFF
TRBV18	TRBJ1-5	few	14	NA	TGTGCCAGCTCACCCGACAGAAACAATCAGCCCCAGCATTTT	CASSPDRNNQPQHF
TRBV5-1	TRBJ1-4	NA	15	TRBD1	TGCGCCAGCAGCTCGACAGGGGCAACTAATGAAAAACTGTTTTTT	CASSSTGATNEKLFF
TRBV18	TRBJ1-5	NA	13	NA	TGTGCCAGCTCAGCAGGGGACGCTCAGCCCCAGCATTTT	CASSAGDAQPQHF
TRBV28	TRBJ2-7	NA	15	TRBD1	TGTGCCAGCAGAGGGGGCTCTTCGAGCTCCTACGAGCAGTACTTC	CASRGGSSSSYEQYF
TRBV12-3/TRBV12-4	TRBJ1-3	NA	12	NA	TGTGCCAGCAGTTTCTCGGGGGACACCATATATTTT	CASSFSGDTIYF
TRBV25-1	TRBJ2-5	NA	14	TRBD2	TGTGCCAGCAGAGCCGGGACTAGTCTGTGGACCCAGTACTTC	CASRAGTSLWTQYF
TRBV7-2	TRBJ1-2	NA	14	NA	TGTGCCAGCAGCTTAAACAGCCCTAACTATGGCTACACCTTC	CASSLNSPNYGYTF
TRBV9	TRBJ1-6	NA	15	TRBD1	TGTGCCAGCAGCGTAGAGGGACAGGGGAACTCACCCCTCCACTTT	CASSVEGQGNSPLHF
TRBV18	TRBJ1-5	NA	13	NA	TGTGCCAGCTCAGGAGGGGGGGATCAGCCCCAGCATTTT	CASSGGGDQPQHF
TRBV9	TRBJ1-1	NA	17	NA	TGTGCCAGCAGCGTGGGTTTAGGGAGGGTAGGGGGCACTGAAGCTTTCTTT	CASSVGLGRVGGTEAFF
TRBV7-9	TRBJ2-7	NA	14	TRBD1	TGTGCCAGCAGCTTAGCGGGACAGGGCTACGAGCAGTACTTC	CASSLAGQGYEQYF
TRBV6-4	TRBJ1-1	NA	14	NA	TGTGCCAGCAGTGTTTCGACAGGTTCACCTGAAGCTTTCTTT	CASSVSTGSPEAFF
TRBV24-1	TRBJ2-2	NA	18	TRBD1	TGTGCCACCAGTGATGGGGACGGGACAGGAATTAACACCGGGGAGCTGTTTTTT	CATSDGDGTGINTGELFF
TRBV7-2	TRBJ2-5	NA	14	NA	TGTGCCAGCAGCTTCAGAGCAGGGCCAGAGACCCAGTACTTC	CASSFRAGPETQYF
TRBV9	TRBJ1-6	NA	15	TRBD1	TGTGCCAGCAGCGAGAGGGACAGGTTTGTTTCACCCCTCCACTTT	CASSERDRFVSPLHF
TRBV7-9	TRBJ2-1	NA	13	NA	TGTGCCAGCAGCCCAACCTACAGCAATGAGCAGTTCTTC	CASSPTYSNEQFF
TRBV5-1	TRBJ2-1	once	15	NA	TGCGCCAGCAGCTTGCCCCGGCCAGGGCACAATGAGCAGTTCTTC	CASSLPRPGHNEQFF
TRBV19	TRBJ2-1	NA	17	TRBD2	TGTGCCAGTAGTCCCCGCCCATTTAGCGGGGGGGCCCGGGAGCAGTTCTTC	CASSPRPFSGGAREQFF
TRBV7-8	TRBJ2-5	NA	14	TRBD2	TGTGCCAGCAGCCTAAGGACTAGAGGAGAGACCCAGTACTTC	CASSLRTRGETQYF
TRBV5-4	TRBJ2-7	NA	15	TRBD2	TGTGCCAGCAGCTTGGGGGTAGCGGGACAAAACGAGCAGTACTTC	CASSLGVAGQNEQYF
TRBV6-5	TRBJ2-6	NA	15	TRBD1	TGTGCCAGCGGTTACAGGGGTACTGGGGCCAACGTCCTGACTTTC	CASGYRGTGANVLTF